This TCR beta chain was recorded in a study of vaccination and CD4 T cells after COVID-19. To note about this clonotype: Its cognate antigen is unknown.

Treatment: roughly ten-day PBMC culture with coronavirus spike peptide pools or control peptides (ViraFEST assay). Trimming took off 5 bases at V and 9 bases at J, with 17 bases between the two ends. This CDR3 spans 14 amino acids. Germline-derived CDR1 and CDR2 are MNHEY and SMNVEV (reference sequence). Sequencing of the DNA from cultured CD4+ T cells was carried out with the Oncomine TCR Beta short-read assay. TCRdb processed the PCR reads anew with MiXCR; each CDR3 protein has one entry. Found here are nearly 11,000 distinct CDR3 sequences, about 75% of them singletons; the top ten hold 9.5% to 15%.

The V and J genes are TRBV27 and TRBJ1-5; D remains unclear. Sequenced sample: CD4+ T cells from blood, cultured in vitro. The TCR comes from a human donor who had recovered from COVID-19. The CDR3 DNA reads TGTGCCAGCAGTCCCATCGCGACGACCGGGCCCCAGCATTTT. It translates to CASSPIATTGPQHF.